This is a list of T cell receptor beta chains from one sample in a study of blood T cells in healthy people across ages. TCRdb re-called the 5' RACE reads with MiXCR, one entry per CDR3 protein. The sample contains fewer than 1 million distinct CDR3 sequences, under 45% of which appear only once. Material for sequencing was blood. Receptor source: a man between 60 and 70 years old in good health. Each CDR3 is given with its conserved first and last residue. A D gene is named only where the DNA matches it firmly. Only part of the rows carry a size: once, few, many, or a class if the clone is expanded.

V: TRBV7-2; D: NA; J: TRBJ2-1; size: NA; CDR3: CASSLESFNEQFF; DNA: TGTGCCAGCAGCTTAGAGAGTTTTAATGAGCAGTTCTTC
V: TRBV28; D: NA; J: TRBJ1-5; size: NA; CDR3: CASRTTGMPQHF; DNA: TGTGCCAGCAGGACTACAGGGATGCCCCAGCATTTT
V: TRBV28; D: NA; J: TRBJ1-5; size: NA; CDR3: CASSSLDSYDYSNQPQHF; DNA: TGTGCCAGCAGTTCGCTGGACAGTTATGATTATAGCAATCAGCCCCAGCATTTT
V: TRBV5-1; D: TRBD1; J: TRBJ2-7; size: once; CDR3: CASSLAPGQGANEQYF; DNA: TGCGCCAGCAGCTTGGCCCCGGGACAGGGGGCTAACGAGCAGTACTTC
V: TRBV4-3; D: TRBD1; J: TRBJ1-2; size: NA; CDR3: CASSGRQGSYGYTF; DNA: TGCGCCAGCAGCGGACGACAGGGCTCCTATGGCTACACCTTC
V: TRBV7-2; D: TRBD2; J: TRBJ2-6; size: NA; CDR3: CASSSVAGVSGANVLTF; DNA: TGTGCCAGCAGCTCCGTAGCGGGCGTCTCTGGGGCCAACGTCCTGACTTTC
V: TRBV9; D: NA; J: TRBJ2-4; size: few; CDR3: CASSVDNENIQYF; DNA: TGTGCCAGCAGCGTAGACAACGAAAACATTCAGTACTTC
V: TRBV20-1; D: NA; J: TRBJ2-3; size: NA; CDR3: CSARYEEFFTDTQYF; DNA: TGCAGTGCTAGATACGAGGAGTTCTTCACAGATACGCAGTATTTT
V: TRBV7-2; D: NA; J: TRBJ2-5; size: NA; CDR3: CASSLDRQWQYF; DNA: TGTGCCAGCAGCTTAGATAGACAGTGGCAGTACTTC
V: TRBV20-1; D: TRBD1; J: TRBJ1-2; size: NA; CDR3: CSASRDRDYGYTF; DNA: TGCAGTGCTAGCCGAGACAGGGACTATGGCTACACCTTC
V: TRBV11-1; D: NA; J: TRBJ2-3; size: few; CDR3: CASTLQGWGTQYF; DNA: TGTGCCAGCACTCTACAGGGCTGGGGAACGCAGTATTTT
V: TRBV7-6; D: NA; J: TRBJ2-7; size: NA; CDR3: CASSLVAGAGSYEQYF; DNA: TGTGCCAGCAGCTTAGTGGCGGGCGCCGGGTCCTACGAGCAGTACTTC
V: TRBV5-6; D: TRBD2; J: TRBJ2-1; size: few; CDR3: CASSFTGGGADNEQFF; DNA: TGTGCCAGCAGCTTTACGGGCGGGGGTGCCGACAATGAGCAGTTCTTC
V: TRBV9; D: NA; J: TRBJ1-1; size: once; CDR3: CASSVDIGNTEAFF; DNA: TGTGCCAGCAGCGTTGACATCGGAAACACTGAAGCTTTCTTT
V: TRBV4-2; D: TRBD2; J: TRBJ2-7; size: many; CDR3: CASSQDRLAGELSYEQYF; DNA: TGTGCCAGCAGCCAAGATCGCCTAGCGGGGGAGCTATCCTACGAGCAGTACTTC
V: TRBV4-3; D: NA; J: TRBJ1-5; size: few; CDR3: CASSESFNQPQHF; DNA: TGCGCCAGCTCGGAATCGTTCAATCAGCCCCAGCATTTT
V: TRBV9; D: NA; J: TRBJ2-6; size: few; CDR3: CASSARTSTNSGANVLTF; DNA: TGTGCCAGCAGCGCGCGGACATCCACAAACTCTGGGGCCAACGTCCTGACTTTC
V: TRBV5-1; D: TRBD1; J: TRBJ2-6; size: NA; CDR3: CASSHGTVPPGANVLTF; DNA: TGCGCCAGCAGCCACGGGACAGTGCCCCCTGGGGCCAACGTCCTGACTTTC
V: TRBV12-3/TRBV12-4; D: NA; J: TRBJ2-2; size: NA; CDR3: CASSLMEPGELFF; DNA: TGTGCCAGCAGTTTAATGGAACCCGGGGAGCTGTTTTTT
V: TRBV4-3; D: NA; J: TRBJ2-3; size: NA; CDR3: CASSRARGTTDTQYF; DNA: TGCGCCAGCAGCCGGGCCCGGGGAACCACAGATACGCAGTATTTT
V: TRBV14; D: NA; J: TRBJ2-7; size: many; CDR3: CASSQGPGQPFDYEQYF; DNA: TGTGCCAGCAGCCAAGGCCCAGGACAGCCGTTTGACTACGAGCAGTACTTC
V: TRBV25-1; D: TRBD2; J: TRBJ2-3; size: few; CDR3: CASSGEGDTQYF; DNA: TGTGCCAGCAGTGGGGAGGGGGATACGCAGTATTTT
V: TRBV12-3/TRBV12-4; D: NA; J: TRBJ2-1; size: NA; CDR3: CASSGGGARYNEQFF; DNA: TGTGCCAGCAGCGGTGGGGGCGCTCGCTACAATGAGCAGTTCTTC
V: TRBV29-1; D: NA; J: TRBJ1-4; size: NA; CDR3: CSVTTQLEKLFF; DNA: TGCAGCGTCACAACGCAGCTAGAAAAACTGTTTTTT
V: TRBV20-1; D: NA; J: TRBJ2-7; size: NA; CDR3: CSASSVLDGEQYF; DNA: TGCAGTGCTAGTTCGGTACTTGATGGCGAGCAGTACTTC
V: TRBV18; D: NA; J: TRBJ2-7; size: NA; CDR3: CASSPVVSYEQYF; DNA: TGTGCCAGCTCACCCGTTGTCTCCTACGAGCAGTACTTC
V: TRBV9; D: TRBD2; J: TRBJ2-6; size: NA; CDR3: CASSVREAGANVLTF; DNA: TGTGCCAGCAGCGTACGGGAGGCTGGGGCCAACGTCCTGACTTTC
V: TRBV20-1; D: NA; J: TRBJ2-3; size: few; CDR3: CSPKGAGDTDTQYF; DNA: TGCAGTCCTAAGGGGGCGGGGGATACAGATACGCAGTATTTT
V: TRBV14; D: NA; J: TRBJ1-6; size: NA; CDR3: CASSQEILNSPLHF; DNA: TGTGCCAGCAGCCAAGAAATTCTTAATTCACCCCTCCACTTT
V: TRBV28; D: NA; J: TRBJ2-7; size: few; CDR3: CASSLGREQYF; DNA: TGTGCCAGCAGTTTAGGGAGGGAGCAGTACTTC
V: TRBV7-3; D: NA; J: TRBJ2-1; size: NA; CDR3: CASSLWPRGAAYEQFF; DNA: TGTGCCAGCAGCTTATGGCCGAGGGGGGCGGCGTATGAGCAGTTCTTC
V: TRBV12-3/TRBV12-4; D: TRBD2; J: TRBJ2-7; size: NA; CDR3: CASSILAAYEQYF; DNA: TGTGCCAGCAGCATACTAGCGGCCTACGAGCAGTACTTC
V: TRBV4-1; D: TRBD1; J: TRBJ1-1; size: few; CDR3: CASSQETGDLEAFF; DNA: TGCGCCAGCAGCCAAGAAACAGGGGACCTTGAAGCTTTCTTT
V: TRBV15; D: NA; J: TRBJ1-4; size: once; CDR3: CATSRPGSNEKLFF; DNA: TGTGCCACCAGCAGACCAGGGTCAAATGAAAAACTGTTTTTT
V: TRBV4-3; D: NA; J: TRBJ2-3; size: few; CDR3: CASSQGLAPDTQYF; DNA: TGCGCCAGCAGCCAAGGCCTAGCCCCAGATACGCAGTATTTT
V: TRBV6-2/TRBV6-3; D: NA; J: TRBJ2-7; size: once; CDR3: CASSYEGPPYEQYF; DNA: TGTGCCAGCAGTTATGAGGGGCCCCCCTACGAGCAGTACTTC
V: TRBV28; D: TRBD1; J: TRBJ2-7; size: NA; CDR3: CASGLAGQGGNEQYF; DNA: TGTGCCAGCGGTTTGGCGGGACAGGGGGGAAATGAGCAGTACTTC
V: TRBV5-6; D: TRBD1; J: TRBJ2-7; size: NA; CDR3: CASSFWASGQGFGRGSYEQYF; DNA: TGTGCCAGCAGCTTCTGGGCTTCGGGACAGGGATTTGGTCGGGGCTCCTACGAGCAGTACTTC
V: TRBV6-5; D: TRBD1; J: TRBJ2-3; size: NA; CDR3: CASTDRAADTQYF; DNA: TGTGCCAGCACCGACAGGGCCGCAGATACGCAGTATTTT
V: TRBV7-6; D: NA; J: TRBJ1-6; size: once; CDR3: CASSLFGFPSSYNSPLHF; DNA: TGTGCCAGCAGCTTATTTGGCTTCCCAAGCTCCTATAATTCACCCCTCCACTTT
V: TRBV11-3; D: NA; J: TRBJ2-3; size: few; CDR3: CASSLDPGADTQYF; DNA: TGTGCCAGCAGCTTAGATCCGGGAGCAGATACGCAGTATTTT
V: TRBV5-1; D: NA; J: TRBJ2-5; size: NA; CDR3: CASSRTDGDNEQYF; DNA: TGCGCCAGCAGCAGAACGGACGGGGATAATGAGCAGTACTTC
V: TRBV4-3; D: NA; J: TRBJ2-7; size: few; CDR3: CASSQDFRGRYEQYF; DNA: TGCGCCAGCAGCCAAGATTTCAGGGGCCGGTACGAGCAGTACTTC
V: TRBV2; D: NA; J: TRBJ1-6; size: NA; CDR3: CASRATENSPLHF; DNA: TGTGCCAGCAGGGCGACGGAGAATTCACCCCTCCACTTT
V: TRBV10-3; D: NA; J: TRBJ2-1; size: once; CDR3: CAISARGAYEQFF; DNA: TGTGCCATCAGTGCTAGGGGAGCCTACGAGCAGTTCTTC
V: TRBV6-6; D: TRBD1; J: TRBJ2-7; size: NA; CDR3: CASRRPGTGYERYF; DNA: TGTGCCAGCAGACGACCGGGGACAGGCTACGAGCGGTACTTC
V: TRBV5-1; D: TRBD1; J: TRBJ1-2; size: few; CDR3: CASSLPQGEYGYTF; DNA: TGCGCCAGCAGCTTACCCCAGGGGGAGTATGGCTACACCTTC
V: TRBV4-3; D: NA; J: TRBJ2-3; size: few; CDR3: CASSQDKRTGRGRKDTQYF; DNA: TGCGCCAGCAGCCAAGATAAGCGGACAGGACGGGGGAGGAAAGATACGCAGTATTTT
V: TRBV10-3; D: NA; J: TRBJ1-2; size: many; CDR3: CAISDDGLDGYTF; DNA: TGTGCCATCAGTGATGATGGTCTCGATGGCTACACCTTC
V: TRBV10-3; D: TRBD1; J: TRBJ1-2; size: once; CDR3: CAISGDRGNGYTF; DNA: TGTGCCATCAGTGGGGACAGGGGGAATGGCTACACCTTC
V: TRBV20-1; D: NA; J: TRBJ1-3; size: NA; CDR3: CSARDQGRAGNTIYF; DNA: TGCAGTGCTAGAGATCAGGGCAGGGCCGGAAACACCATATATTTT
V: TRBV4-3; D: NA; J: TRBJ2-5; size: NA; CDR3: CASSQDLGREETQYF; DNA: TGCGCCAGCAGCCAAGATCTGGGACGAGAAGAGACCCAGTACTTC
V: TRBV12-3/TRBV12-4; D: TRBD1; J: TRBJ1-5; size: NA; CDR3: CASAWGTGIDMSNQPQHF; DNA: TGTGCCAGCGCCTGGGGGACAGGGATCGATATGAGCAATCAGCCCCAGCATTTT
V: TRBV5-1; D: TRBD1; J: TRBJ2-1; size: few; CDR3: CASSPGQGRQFF; DNA: TGCGCCAGCAGCCCCGGACAGGGAAGGCAGTTCTTC
V: TRBV27; D: NA; J: TRBJ1-2; size: NA; CDR3: CASRGPNRRDGYTF; DNA: TGTGCCAGCAGGGGGCCGAACCGGCGGGATGGCTACACCTTC
V: TRBV5-1; D: TRBD1; J: TRBJ2-1; size: NA; CDR3: CASTPGQAYNEQFF; DNA: TGCGCCAGCACGCCGGGACAGGCCTACAATGAGCAGTTCTTC
V: TRBV20-1; D: NA; J: TRBJ2-1; size: few; CDR3: CSARDRVGNNEQFF; DNA: TGCAGTGCTAGAGATCGGGTAGGAAATAATGAGCAGTTCTTC
V: TRBV10-3; D: TRBD1; J: TRBJ2-7; size: once; CDR3: CAISSRDRGVYEQYF; DNA: TGTGCCATCAGTAGTCGCGACAGGGGGGTCTACGAGCAGTACTTC
V: TRBV27; D: NA; J: TRBJ1-6; size: NA; CDR3: CASSLQGLVNSPLHF; DNA: TGTGCCAGCAGTTTACAGGGATTGGTTAATTCACCCCTCCACTTT
V: TRBV7-9; D: NA; J: TRBJ1-1; size: NA; CDR3: CASSLEGTVNTEAFF; DNA: TGTGCCAGCAGCTTAGAGGGGACGGTTAACACTGAAGCTTTCTTT